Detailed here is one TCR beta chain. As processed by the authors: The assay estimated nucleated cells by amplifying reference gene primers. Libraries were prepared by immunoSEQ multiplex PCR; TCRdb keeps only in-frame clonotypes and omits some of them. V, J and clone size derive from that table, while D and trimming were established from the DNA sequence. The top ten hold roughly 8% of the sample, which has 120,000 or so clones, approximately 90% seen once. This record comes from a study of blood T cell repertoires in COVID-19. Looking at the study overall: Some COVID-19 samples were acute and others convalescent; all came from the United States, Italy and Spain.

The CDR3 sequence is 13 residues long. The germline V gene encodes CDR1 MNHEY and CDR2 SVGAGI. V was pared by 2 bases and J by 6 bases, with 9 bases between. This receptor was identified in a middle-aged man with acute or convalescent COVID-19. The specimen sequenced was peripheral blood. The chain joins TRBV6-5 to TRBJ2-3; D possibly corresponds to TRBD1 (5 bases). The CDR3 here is CASSYTRVDTQYF. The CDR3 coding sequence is TGTGCCAGCAGTTACACCAGGGTGGATACGCAGTATTTT.